This is a list of T cell receptor beta chains from one sample in a study of blood T cells in healthy people across ages. A single record per CDR3 protein comes from TCRdb applying MiXCR to the 5' RACE reads. The sample shows 800,000 or so distinct CDR3 sequences, about 62% of them seen only once. Sequences were obtained from blood. These receptors were taken from a man aged 25 to 40 in good health. Each CDR3 is given with its conserved first and last residue. The order of the fields is D gene, J gene, clone size, V gene, CDR3 length, CDR3 protein, CDR3 DNA. A D gene is named only where the DNA matches it firmly. Clone sizes are given selectively: once, few, many, or a class where the clone is expanded.

. | TRBJ2-1 | few | TRBV9 | 13 | CASSARVRDEQFF | TGTGCCAGCAGCGCCAGGGTTCGGGATGAGCAGTTCTTC
. | TRBJ2-7 | . | TRBV15 | 13 | CATGRGSSYEQYF | TGTGCCACCGGACGGGGAAGCTCCTACGAGCAGTACTTC
. | TRBJ2-7 | . | TRBV4-1 | 14 | CASSQDYRAYEQYF | TGCGCCAGCAGCCAAGATTACAGGGCCTACGAGCAGTACTTC
TRBD1 | TRBJ2-3 | . | TRBV20-1 | 18 | CSARDPLRTGGSLDTQYF | TGCAGTGCTAGAGATCCCCTAAGGACAGGGGGGTCGTTAGATACGCAGTATTTT
. | TRBJ2-7 | . | TRBV6-1 | 16 | CASSEEAALRSYEQYF | TGTGCCAGCAGTGAAGAGGCTGCACTGCGCTCCTACGAGCAGTACTTC
TRBD1 | TRBJ1-5 | . | TRBV6-2/TRBV6-3 | 15 | CASSGTGGGNQPQHF | TGTGCCAGCAGCGGGACAGGGGGAGGCAATCAGCCCCAGCATTTT
TRBD1 | TRBJ1-2 | once | TRBV10-3 | 13 | CAISGMTGDGYTF | TGTGCCATCAGTGGTATGACAGGGGATGGCTACACCTTC
TRBD2 | TRBJ2-1 | few | TRBV5-1 | 16 | CASSSGGARTYNEQFF | TGCGCCAGCAGCTCCGGGGGGGCGCGGACCTACAATGAGCAGTTCTTC
. | TRBJ2-2 | . | TRBV5-1 | 14 | CASSFSPGTEELFF | TGCGCCAGCAGCTTCTCCCCCGGCACCGAGGAGCTGTTTTTT
. | TRBJ1-4 | few | TRBV25-1 | 13 | CASSAQGKEKLFF | TGTGCCAGCAGTGCTCAGGGGAAAGAAAAACTGTTTTTT
. | TRBJ2-3 | . | TRBV5-1 | 16 | CASSSLADRDPDTQYF | TGCGCCAGCAGCTCCCTAGCGGACAGGGATCCAGATACGCAGTATTTT
. | TRBJ1-2 | . | TRBV20-1 | 13 | CSARDWGDYGYTF | TGCAGTGCTAGAGACTGGGGAGACTATGGCTACACCTTC
. | TRBJ1-1 | . | TRBV12-3/TRBV12-4 | 12 | CASRGLNTKAFF | TGTGCCAGCAGGGGCTTGAACACTAAAGCTTTCTTT
. | TRBJ2-1 | . | TRBV5-1 | 14 | CASSRTPSPNEQFF | TGCGCCAGCAGCCGGACACCTTCCCCCAATGAGCAGTTCTTC
. | TRBJ2-7 | . | TRBV3-1 | 13 | CASSQSTAGGQYF | TGTGCCAGCAGCCAATCCACAGCAGGAGGGCAGTACTTC
. | TRBJ1-1 | . | TRBV6-5 | 14 | CASSYKGEDTEAFF | TGTGCCAGCAGTTATAAGGGGGAGGACACTGAAGCTTTCTTT
TRBD1 | TRBJ2-4 | . | TRBV20-1 | 14 | CSALLDRGPDIQYF | TGCAGTGCCCTATTGGACAGGGGGCCGGACATTCAGTACTTC
. | TRBJ2-7 | . | TRBV5-1 | 16 | CASSLEVSLPSYEQYF | TGCGCCAGCAGCTTGGAGGTTAGCCTTCCCTCCTACGAGCAGTACTTC
. | TRBJ2-7 | . | TRBV20-1 | 14 | CSAGSGTLGGEQYF | TGCAGTGCTGGATCGGGGACACTCGGGGGCGAGCAGTACTTC
. | TRBJ1-4 | . | TRBV4-3 | 15 | CAGSQDRGSHEKLFF | TGCGCCGGCAGCCAAGATCGGGGGTCGCACGAAAAACTGTTTTTT
. | TRBJ2-2 | few | TRBV20-1 | 13 | CSVVQGANGELFF | TGCAGTGTCGTCCAGGGCGCGAACGGGGAGCTGTTTTTT
TRBD1 | TRBJ1-6 | . | TRBV20-1 | 17 | CSARDYRGDRGNSPLHF | TGCAGTGCTAGAGATTATCGAGGGGACAGGGGGAATTCACCCCTCCACTTT
. | TRBJ2-1 | . | TRBV7-3 | 15 | CASSLMLSSYNEQFF | TGTGCCAGCAGCTTAATGTTGAGCTCCTACAATGAGCAGTTCTTC
TRBD1 | TRBJ2-7 | . | TRBV6-1 | 15 | CASSEATRTGDEQYF | TGTGCCAGCAGTGAAGCCACCAGGACAGGGGACGAGCAGTACTTC
. | TRBJ2-1 | . | TRBV27 | 20 | CASSRSSGRATGYRYNEQFF | TGTGCCAGCAGCCGATCGTCGGGACGGGCCACGGGCTACCGCTACAATGAGCAGTTCTTC
. | TRBJ2-1 | . | TRBV20-1 | 14 | CSEGSPFVTNEQFF | TGCAGTGAAGGTAGCCCATTCGTTACCAATGAGCAGTTCTTC
. | TRBJ1-4 | few | TRBV4-3 | 15 | CASSQPTDPVGKLFF | TGCGCCAGCAGCCAGCCGACAGATCCCGTAGGGAAACTGTTTTTT
TRBD2 | TRBJ2-5 | few | TRBV7-9 | 15 | CASSTGTSGFWEQYF | TGTGCCAGCAGCACCGGGACTAGCGGCTTCTGGGAGCAGTACTTC
TRBD2 | TRBJ2-3 | . | TRBV7-6 | 15 | CASRWTSGGRDTQYF | TGTGCCAGCAGATGGACTAGCGGCGGTAGAGATACGCAGTATTTT
. | TRBJ2-6 | once | TRBV12-3/TRBV12-4 | 18 | CASSLAAQGINGANVLTF | TGTGCCAGCAGTTTAGCAGCCCAGGGGATCAATGGGGCCAACGTCCTGACTTTC
. | TRBJ2-1 | . | TRBV7-2 | 12 | CASSLSSHEQFF | TGTGCCAGCAGCTTATCTTCCCATGAGCAGTTCTTC
. | TRBJ2-1 | . | TRBV15 | 13 | CATSRAPPVGQFF | TGTGCCACCAGCAGAGCCCCGCCTGTGGGGCAGTTCTTC
. | TRBJ1-1 | few | TRBV11-2 | 14 | CASSLVLRDTEAFF | TGTGCCAGCAGCCTCGTATTACGGGACACTGAAGCTTTCTTT
TRBD2 | TRBJ2-7 | . | TRBV2 | 15 | CASLLAGTGGYEQYF | TGTGCCAGCCTTCTGGCCGGGACGGGGGGTTACGAGCAGTACTTC
. | TRBJ1-2 | . | TRBV29-1 | 12 | CSVSPKFDGYTF | TGCAGCGTTTCTCCCAAGTTCGATGGCTACACCTTC
. | TRBJ2-7 | . | TRBV20-1 | 12 | CSAAIGSYEQYF | TGCAGTGCGGCGATCGGGTCCTACGAGCAGTACTTC
TRBD2 | TRBJ2-7 | few | TRBV5-1 | 15 | CARRYGGCPSYEQYF | TGCGCCAGGAGATACGGGGGGTGCCCTTCCTACGAGCAGTACTTC
. | TRBJ1-5 | once | TRBV3-1 | 16 | CARKPPWAGWHQPQHF | TGTGCCAGGAAACCCCCGTGGGCAGGGTGGCATCAGCCCCAGCATTTT
TRBD2 | TRBJ2-7 | . | TRBV5-5 | 17 | CASSQRAIAGDPYEQYF | TGTGCCAGCAGTCAAAGGGCGATAGCGGGGGATCCCTACGAGCAGTACTTC